One sample yielded the 29 T cell receptor beta chains listed below, sequenced in a study of immune evolution from preneoplasia to lung adenocarcinoma. The data were produced by immunoSEQ multiplex PCR, yet TCRdb's version contains in-frame clones alone and is incomplete. The sample consists of about 4,300 clones, 70% to 90% of them appearing once. Sequenced: FFPE lung adenocarcinoma in situ tissue. The receptors here all came from a person between 60 and 79 years old with lung adenocarcinoma.

The chain couples TRBV30 to TRBJ2-3; possibly TRBD2 for D (6 bases). The CDR3 is 14 amino acids. Germline V gene sequence: CDR1 GTSNPN, CDR2 SVGIG (reference sequence). V was cut by 3 bases and J by 5 bases, with 15 bases left in between. The CDR3, as DNA: TGTGCCTGGAGCCTTGGGCAGGGAGGAGATACGCAGTATTTT. Amino acids: CAWSLGQGGDTQYF.

This clone has only a few counts. The chain combines TRBV6-6 with TRBJ1-3; no definite D call. This CDR3 spans 11 amino acids. Germline V gene lookup returns CDR1 MNHNY and CDR2 SVGAGI (reference sequence). V shed 6 bases and J shed 8 bases, with 8 bases lying between them. The CDR3 bases are TGTGCCAGCAGAAGCAGAGACACCATATATTTT. It translates to CASRSRDTIYF.

A few counts support this clone. The chain joins TRBV28 to TRBJ1-2; D not certain. This CDR3 contains 14 residues. The germline V gene encodes CDR1 MDHEN and CDR2 SYDVKM. Trimming removed 2 bases from V and 2 bases from J, with 9 bases in between. CDR3 nucleotides: TGTGCCAGCAGTTTAAAAACGGGAAACTATGGCTACACCTTC. Protein: CASSLKTGNYGYTF.

Turning to this clone: The junction shows a germline mismatch at one end, possibly a read error. This chain connects TRBV25-1 to TRBJ1-2; unclear D gene. The germline gives CDR1 MGHDK, CDR2 SYGVNS. The CDR3 totals 15 residues. The CDR3, as DNA: TGTGCCAGCAGTGACTCCACTTTATCGGCGACCCACTCCCAATTC. Protein product: CASSDSTLSATHSQF.

The rearrangement joins TRBV4-1 to TRBJ1-3; the D is unclear. The CDR3 consists of 14 residues. The V and J ends lost 0 bases and 7 bases respectively, with 10 bases between them. Germline-derived CDR1 and CDR2 are MGHRA and YSYEKL. CDR3 protein: CASSQDWQANTIYF. In DNA, the CDR3 is TGCGCCAGCAGCCAAGATTGGCAGGCTAACACCATATATTTT.

This chain links TRBV10-3 with TRBJ1-1; D uncertain. This CDR3 contains 14 residues. Trimming left V 6 bases short and J 2 bases short, with 13 bases between. From germline, CDR1 is ENHRY and CDR2 SYGVKD. The CDR3 nucleotides are TGTGCCATCAGCCACCCGGCAGGCAACACTGAAGCTTTCTTT. This sequence encodes CAISHPAGNTEAFF.

This chain uses TRBV19 with TRBJ1-1; 8 bases agree with TRBD1. V was clipped by 5 bases and J by 2 bases; unmatched bases: 7. CDR1 is LNHDA and CDR2 is SQIVND in the germline V gene (reference sequence). The CDR3 has 15 amino acids. CDR3 in amino acids: CASSRPGQGNTEAFF. In DNA, the CDR3 is TGTGCCAGTAGTCGCCCCGGACAGGGTAACACTGAAGCTTTCTTT. The full variable domain, rest sourced from reference TRBV19 and TRBJ1-1, is DGGITQSPKYLFRKEGQNVTLSCEQNLNHDAMYWYRQDPGQGLRLIYYSQIVNDFQKGDIAEGYSVSREKKESFPLTVTSAQKNPTAFYLCASSRPGQGNTEAFFGQGTRLTVV.

This chain uses TRBV10-2 with TRBJ2-7; no firm D call. Trimming cost V 10 bases and J 7 bases, with 17 bases left between them. The CDR3 is made up of 12 amino acids. Per germline, CDR1 WSHSY and CDR2 SAAADI. CDR3 protein: CATLEPLGEQYF. CDR3 nucleotides: TGCGCCACCCTAGAGCCCTTAGGGGAGCAGTACTTC.

The rearrangement links TRBV6-5 to TRBJ1-1; D possibly corresponds to TRBD1 (6 bases). Germline V gene data show CDR1 as MNHEY and CDR2 as SVGAGI. There are 14 residues in the CDR3. Deletions cut 5 bases from V and 1 base from J, with 11 bases between. The CDR3 DNA reads TGTGCCAGCAGTCTACAGGGAGAGAACACTGAAGCTTTCTTT. Translating it yields CASSLQGENTEAFF.

The chain uses TRBV30 and TRBJ2-3; either TRBD1 or TRBD2 may supply D (6 bases each). The CDR3 runs 14 residues. V was trimmed by 1 base and J by 4 bases, leaving 12 bases between them. Germline CDR1 reads GTSNPN; CDR2 reads SVGIG (reference sequence). The CDR3 nucleotides read TGTGCCTGGAGTGGGGGGGCTCTCGCAGATACGCAGTATTTT. Its protein product is CAWSGGALADTQYF.

The V call is TRBV5-1, the J call TRBJ2-1, with D unresolved. V was trimmed by 4 bases and J by 8 bases, leaving 13 bases between them. The CDR3 is made up of 13 amino acids. Germline lookup yields CDR1 SGHRS and CDR2 YFSETQ. In DNA, the CDR3 is TGCGCCAGCAGCCAACAGATATTTGATGAGCAGTTCTTC. Translation: CASSQQIFDEQFF.

This clone was picked up a small number of times. The V call is TRBV7-8, the J call TRBJ1-1, with D possibly being TRBD1 (5 bases). V lost 0 bases, J lost 3 bases, and 11 bases lay in between. Germline-derived CDR1 and CDR2 are SGHVS and FQNEAQ. This CDR3 region has 15 residues. The CDR3 region has the DNA TGTGCCAGCAGCTTAGCATCAGGGCCCTACACTGAAGCTTTCTTT. Translating gives CASSLASGPYTEAFF. Full variable domain (rest looked up from reference TRBV7-8 and TRBJ1-1): GAGVSQSPRYKVAKRGQDVALRCDPISGHVSLFWYQQALGQGPEFLTYFQNEAQLDKSGLPSDRFFAERPEGSVSTLKIQRTQQEDSAVYLCASSLASGPYTEAFFGQGTRLTVV.

V is TRBV30 and J is TRBJ1-1; no definite D call. Germline V CDR1 and CDR2: GTSNPN, SVGIG (reference sequence). The CDR3 spans 12 residues. V lost 4 bases to trimming and J lost 0 bases, with 6 bases between them. CDR3: CAWNMLNTEAFF. As DNA, the CDR3 is TGTGCCTGGAATATGCTGAACACTGAAGCTTTCTTT.

The genes are TRBV6-1 and TRBJ1-3, with D possibly matching TRBD1 (6 bases). V lost 9 bases and J 2 bases, leaving 11 bases between the germline ends. Germline V gene data show CDR1 as MNHNS and CDR2 as SASEGT. This CDR3 has 13 amino acids. CDR3 amino acids: CASKQGAGNTIYF. The CDR3 DNA follows: TGTGCCAGTAAACAGGGAGCTGGAAACACCATATATTTT.

This clone occurred once. The chain links TRBV4-1 to TRBJ2-7, with D unclear. The CDR3 sequence is 17 residues long. Deletions cut 0 bases from V and 0 bases from J, with 15 bases between. Germline CDR1 and CDR2: MGHRA and YSYEKL. Here the CDR3 DNA reads TGCGCCAGCAGCCAAGAAGACTGGAGTGGCAGCTCCTACGAGCAGTACTTC. Translated, it gives CASSQEDWSGSSYEQYF.

V gene TRBV10-3 combines with J gene TRBJ2-7; D may be TRBD1 (6 bases). The CDR3 consists of 13 residues. Germline values: CDR1 ENHRY, CDR2 SYGVKD. Trimming removed 6 bases at V and 5 bases at J, with 14 bases between. CDR3 residues: CAIRDGTRDEQYF. For the CDR3, the DNA is TGTGCCATCAGGGACGGGACACGAGACGAGCAGTACTTC.

V and J are TRBV11-1 and TRBJ1-1; D perhaps matches TRBD1 (5 bases). The CDR3 totals 15 residues. CDR1 is SGHAT and CDR2 is FQDESV in the germline V gene (reference sequence). Between the trimmed V and J ends, which lost 1 base and 8 bases, there was a span of 17 bases. This CDR3 is CASSLERLTGAEAFF. In DNA form, the CDR3 reads TGTGCCAGCAGCTTAGAGAGACTTACAGGAGCCGAAGCTTTCTTT.

This clone was found a few times. The chain couples TRBV5-1 to TRBJ1-2; D unclear. CDR1 SGHRS and CDR2 YFSETQ come from the germline V gene. Trimming stripped 0 bases from V and 4 bases from J, with 7 bases between. The CDR3 spans 13 residues. The CDR3 DNA reads as TGCGCCAGCAGCTTGGGAGGGTTCTATGGCTACACCTTC. It yields the protein CASSLGGFYGYTF.

The rearrangement links TRBV27 to TRBJ2-3; tentatively, D is TRBD2 (5 bases). The CDR3 has 15 residues. The ends were cut back, 4 bases at V and 2 bases at J, with 13 bases in the middle. Germline lookup yields CDR1 MNHEY and CDR2 SMNVEV (reference sequence). The CDR3 loop is CASSSLAYNTDTQYF. CDR3 in DNA: TGTGCCAGCAGTTCGTTAGCGTACAACACAGATACGCAGTATTTT.

This clone was observed once. The rearrangement links TRBV6-5 to TRBJ2-2, with 8 positions matching TRBD1. Looked up from germline, CDR1 is MNHEY and CDR2 is SVGAGI. This CDR3 comprises 15 residues. V dropped 7 bases and J dropped 0; count of bases not matched to a gene: 4. Here the CDR3 reads CASTMDRANTGELFF. DNA of the CDR3: TGTGCCAGCACCATGGACAGGGCGAACACCGGGGAGCTGTTTTTT.

V gene TRBV27 combines with J gene TRBJ2-1; D remains ambiguous. The germline gives CDR1 MNHEY, CDR2 SMNVEV (reference sequence). V was clipped by 1 base and J by 6 bases, with 4 bases between them. The CDR3 runs 12 residues. The chain's CDR3 is CASSLLGNEQFF. CDR3 DNA: TGTGCCAGCAGTTTATTGGGCAATGAGCAGTTCTTC.

V and J are TRBV18 and TRBJ2-7; 7 bases map to TRBD1. J lost 3 bases, V lost 3 bases, and 5 bases had no gene match. Germline-derived CDR1 and CDR2 are KGHSH and LQKENI. The CDR3 totals 14 residues. For the CDR3, the DNA is TGTGCCAGCTCACCGCGACAGGGTGTCTACGAGCAGTACTTC. Encoded protein: CASSPRQGVYEQYF.

The rearrangement joins TRBV4-3 to TRBJ1-2, with 9 positions matching TRBD1. Per germline, CDR1 LGHNA and CDR2 YSLEER. The CDR3 runs 17 residues. V shed 0 bases and J 0 bases; nucleotides not matched to a gene: 5. CDR3 nucleotides: TGCGCCAGCAGCCAAGATCCCGGACAGGGGTCTAACTATGGCTACACCTTC. It specifies CASSQDPGQGSNYGYTF.

The table lists this clone with a few counts. The gene calls are TRBV28 and TRBJ2-7; D remains ambiguous. V lost 2 bases and J lost 2, with 13 bases in between. CDR3 size: 15 residues. Germline V gene sequence: CDR1 MDHEN, CDR2 SYDVKM. CDR3 sequence reads: CASSLNLNPTYEQYF. The CDR3 coding sequence is TGTGCCAGCAGTTTAAACCTGAACCCCACCTACGAGCAGTACTTC.

This clone has a single count. This chain uses TRBV30 with TRBJ2-3; 9 bases align to TRBD2. Trimming cost V 1 base and J 1 base; bases outside gene matches: 0. This CDR3 region has 14 residues. In germline, CDR1 is GTSNPN, CDR2 SVGIG (reference sequence). The CDR3 nucleotides read TGTGCCTGGAGTGCTAGCGGGGGCACAGATACGCAGTATTTT. It translates to CAWSASGGTDTQYF. The full variable domain, rest sourced from reference TRBV30 and TRBJ2-3, is SQTIHQWPATLVQPVGSPLSLECTVEGTSNPNLYWYRQAAGRGLQLLFYSVGIGQISSEVPQNLSASRPQDRQFILSSKKLLLSDSGFYLCAWSASGGTDTQYFGPGTRLTVL.

The chain is built from TRBV5-1 and TRBJ1-1; D is unresolved. CDR3 size: 16 residues. Germline-derived CDR1 and CDR2 are SGHRS and YFSETQ. V lost 0 bases to trimming and J lost 0 bases, with 12 bases between them. CDR3 sequence reads: CASSLGQGGMNTEAFF. CDR3 bases: TGCGCCAGCAGCTTGGGGCAAGGAGGAATGAACACTGAAGCTTTCTTT.

This clone appeared once. This sequence joins TRBV7-9 and TRBJ1-2; 9 nucleotides line up with TRBD1. Germline V CDR1 and CDR2: SEHNR, FQNEAQ (reference sequence). The CDR3 is made up of 15 amino acids. The V segment lost 5 bases and the J segment 2 bases; nucleotides outside the gene matches: 6. The CDR3 is CASSPLQGANYGYTF. The CDR3 DNA is TGTGCCAGCAGCCCCCTACAGGGGGCGAACTATGGCTACACCTTC.

The chain links TRBV21-1 to TRBJ2-7; TRBD2 is taken as the D call from the table, unchecked against the DNA. TRBV21-1 is given as a pseudogene. This CDR3 is built from 15 residues. CDR3 protein: CASSKAGLAGYEQYF. The CDR3 DNA follows: TGTGCCAGCAGCAAAGCCGGACTAGCTGGGTACGAGCAGTACTTC.

The rearrangement links TRBV4-1 to TRBJ1-2; tentatively, D is TRBD1 (5 bases). CDR3 length equals 16 residues. Trimming removed 0 bases from V and 7 bases from J, with 18 bases in between. CDR1 and CDR2 (germline): MGHRA, YSYEKL. Here the CDR3 reads CASSQDKGVWGRGYTF. The CDR3 DNA sequence: TGCGCCAGCAGCCAAGACAAAGGTGTTTGGGGCCGTGGCTACACCTTC.